The 21 T cell receptor beta chains below all came from one sample that was sequenced in a study of T-cell memory formation after mild COVID-19. TCRdb reanalysed the 5' RACE reads using MiXCR and keeps one entry per CDR3 protein. The sample consists of approximately 340,000 distinct CDR3 sequences, approximately 15% of them appearing once. Input material: PBMCs or a T cell subset sorted from them (not recorded which). The receptors come from a man aged 18 to 35 who had mild COVID-19 (a few samples of this study predate the infection). Cell type and time point are not known.

The J gene is TRBJ2-7, the V gene TRBV25-1; no definite D call. The CDR3 contains 14 residues. V gave up 4 bases and J gave up 2 bases, with 12 bases separating them. The V gene's germline CDR1 is MGHDK and CDR2 SYGVNS. CDR3 sequence: CASSGAAVAYEQYF. In DNA form, the CDR3 reads TGTGCCAGCAGTGGGGCTGCGGTGGCCTACGAGCAGTACTTC.

The chain recombines TRBV7-2 with TRBJ1-1; D not resolved. V was cut by 6 bases and J by 2 bases, with 7 bases left in between. CDR1 is SGHTA, CDR2 FQGNSA, per germline. This CDR3 region has 12 residues. CDR3 sequence: CASRIKNTEAFF. The CDR3 coding sequence is TGTGCCAGCAGAATCAAAAACACTGAAGCTTTCTTT.

V usage is TRBV12-3 or TRBV12-4 and J usage is TRBJ1-2, with 9 bases fitting TRBD1. With 3 bases clipped from V and 0 bases from J, the junction kept 8 bases outside the gene matches. The CDR3 has 17 amino acids. The CDR3 nucleotides are TGTGCCAGCAGTTTGGAGAGACAGGGGGAAGCTAACTATGGCTACACCTTC. This encodes CASSLERQGEANYGYTF.

This clonotype was observed a handful of times. This chain uses TRBV6-6 with TRBJ1-1; unclear D gene. Germline V CDR1 and CDR2: MNHNY, SVGAGI (reference sequence). CDR3 length equals 15 residues. Trimming stripped 5 bases from V and 3 bases from J, with 16 bases between. CDR3 coding DNA: TGTGCCAGCAGTGATACAGCGGTTCGGGACACTGAAGCTTTCTTT. Translated, it gives CASSDTAVRDTEAFF.

This clonotype was detected ten times or more. The CDR3 region is CATSDHTGDTGELFF. For the CDR3, the DNA is TGTGCCACCAGTGATCATACGGGGGACACCGGGGAGCTGTTTTTT. The chain has TRBV24-1 and TRBJ2-2; the D gene is possibly TRBD2 (6 bases). Trimming removed 3 bases at V and 3 bases at J, with 10 bases between. Germline-derived CDR1 and CDR2 are KGHDR and SFDVKD. The CDR3 runs 15 residues.

This clonotype was observed once. The chain employs TRBV7-9 and TRBJ2-5, with 7 positions matching TRBD1. V was clipped by 6 bases and J by 1 base; unmatched bases: 8. CDR1 is SEHNR, CDR2 FQNEAQ, per germline (reference sequence). The CDR3 length is 15 residues. This chain's CDR3 is CASRPTGLSQETQYF. The CDR3 coding sequence is TGTGCCAGCAGGCCGACAGGGCTTAGCCAAGAGACCCAGTACTTC.

This clonotype showed up many times. The rearrangement joins TRBV7-8 to TRBJ2-3; D remains unclear. The CDR3 contains 13 residues. Germline CDR1 and CDR2: SGHVS and FQNEAQ. Trimming stripped 2 bases from V and 0 bases from J, with 3 bases between. DNA for the CDR3: TGTGCCAGCAGCTTACCAAGCACAGATACGCAGTATTTT. Amino acid sequence: CASSLPSTDTQYF.

This clonotype has at least ten counts. The V call is TRBV4-1, the J call TRBJ2-4; no clear D. Germline CDR1 MGHRA, CDR2 YSYEKL. The CDR3 length is 15 residues. V was shortened by 1 base and J by 0 bases, with 7 bases between the two germline ends. This CDR3 reads CASSQGQLAKNIQYF. CDR3 DNA: TGCGCCAGCAGCCAAGGTCAGCTAGCCAAAAACATTCAGTACTTC.

The rearrangement joins TRBV6-5 to TRBJ2-5; the D gene is possibly TRBD2 (5 bases). The germline V gene encodes CDR1 MNHEY and CDR2 SVGAGI. This CDR3 spans 14 amino acids. Trimming stripped 2 bases from V and 3 bases from J, with 10 bases between. The CDR3 DNA is TGTGCCAGCAGTTACCCGGGATCAAAAGAGACCCAGTACTTC. It specifies CASSYPGSKETQYF.

This clonotype showed up many times. This chain uses TRBV24-1 with TRBJ2-7; D is perhaps TRBD1 (5 bases). Germline V lookup: CDR1 KGHDR, CDR2 SFDVKD. This CDR3 contains 14 residues. V lost 5 bases to trimming and J lost 5 bases, with 15 bases between them. CDR3 sequence reads: CATSASTVFDEQYF. The CDR3 DNA follows: TGTGCCACCAGTGCCTCGACAGTGTTCGACGAGCAGTACTTC.

This rearrangement joins TRBV2 to TRBJ1-5, with unresolved D. Trimming stripped 3 bases from V and 3 bases from J, with 15 bases between. From germline, CDR1 is SNHLY and CDR2 FYNNEI. The CDR3 totals 16 residues. The CDR3 is CASSEPGRQHNQPQHF. CDR3 DNA sequence: TGTGCCAGCAGTGAGCCCGGTCGGCAGCACAATCAGCCCCAGCATTTT. Full variable domain (rest looked up from reference TRBV2 and TRBJ1-5): EPEVTQTPSHQVTQMGQEVILRCVPISNHLYFYWYRQILGQKVEFLVSFYNNEISEKSEIFDDQFSVERPDGSNFTLKIRSTKLEDSAMYFCASSEPGRQHNQPQHFGDGTRLSIL.

The J gene is TRBJ2-7, the V gene TRBV7-9, with a tentative D call TRBD2 (8 bases). CDR1 is SEHNR, CDR2 FQNEAQ, per germline (reference sequence). Trimming removed 7 bases from V and 2 bases from J, with 15 bases in between. The length of the CDR3 is 14 residues. The CDR3 nucleotides read TGTGCCAGCAACGGGGGGGACAGCCCCTACGAGCAGTACGTC. This translates into CASNGGDSPYEQYV.

This clonotype was found many times. V is TRBV7-8 and J is TRBJ2-2; TRBD2 matches at 8 bases. The ends lost 5 bases at V and 5 bases at J; junction bases unmatched: 10. Per germline, CDR1 SGHVS and CDR2 FQNEAQ. This CDR3 spans 16 amino acids. CDR3 sequence: CASSPRGAGGTGELFF. CDR3 sequence (DNA): TGTGCCAGCAGCCCCCGTGGGGCGGGGGGTACCGGGGAGCTGTTTTTT.

V gene TRBV20-1 combines with J gene TRBJ2-1; 8 bases fit TRBD2. The V gene end was trimmed by 8 bases and the J gene end by 2 bases; junction bases not matched to a gene: 11. Germline CDR1 DFQATT, CDR2 SNEGSKA (reference sequence). CDR3 length: 15 amino acids. CDR3 region: CSFRSAGGTYNEQFF. The CDR3 DNA sequence: TGCAGTTTTCGCTCTGCGGGGGGTACCTACAATGAGCAGTTCTTC.

This clonotype has just a few counts. The chain is built from TRBV6-2 or TRBV6-3 and TRBJ2-7; D call uncertain. The CDR3 totals 13 residues. Germline V gene sequence: CDR1 MNHEY, CDR2 SVGEGT. V dropped 4 bases and J dropped 7 bases, with 14 bases sitting between them. DNA of the CDR3: TGTGCCAGCAGTTGGGCCCTGGTTGGGGAGCAGTACTTC. Its protein is CASSWALVGEQYF.

This clonotype was counted only a few times. The V and J genes are TRBV28 and TRBJ2-5; D perhaps matches TRBD2 (7 bases). Between the trimmed V and J ends, which lost 3 bases and 5 bases, there was a span of 13 bases. Germline CDR1 MDHEN, CDR2 SYDVKM. The CDR3 is made up of 14 amino acids. CDR3 bases: TGTGCCAGCAGTTTTTATCGGGGGGCGGAGACCCAGTACTTC. Encoded protein: CASSFYRGAETQYF.

This clonotype was recorded a few times. The CDR3 DNA is TGTGCCAGCAGCCCCCTCGGGGTGAACTCCTACGAGCAGTACTTC. The encoded protein is CASSPLGVNSYEQYF. The V and J genes are TRBV12-3 or TRBV12-4 and TRBJ2-7; maybe TRBD2 (5 bases). This CDR3 is built from 15 residues. V lost 6 bases, J lost 0 bases, and 15 bases lay in between.

This chain uses TRBV3-1 with TRBJ2-2; 7 bases fit TRBD2. The CDR3 has 14 residues. V trimming: 5 bases; J trimming: 7 bases; junction bases outside the gene matches: 7. Germline V lookup: CDR1 LGHDT, CDR2 YNNKEL (reference sequence). The CDR3 sequence is CASSARGEHGELFF. For the CDR3, the DNA is TGTGCCAGCAGCGCCCGGGGGGAACACGGGGAGCTGTTTTTT.

The chain links TRBV7-6 to TRBJ1-2, with D perhaps matching TRBD1 (6 bases). Germline V CDR1 and CDR2: SGHVS, FNYEAQ. V gave up 4 bases and J gave up 1 base, with 10 bases separating them. This CDR3 contains 14 residues. For the CDR3, the DNA is TGTGCCAGCAGCTCAGACAGGCTTAACTATGGCTACACCTTC. Its translation: CASSSDRLNYGYTF.

This clonotype was observed at least ten times. The rearrangement uses TRBV27 and TRBJ2-5; 15 nucleotides line up with TRBD2. This CDR3 contains 16 residues. Germline V gene sequence: CDR1 MNHEY, CDR2 SMNVEV (reference sequence). V shed 5 bases, J shed 5 bases, and the junction held 6 bases outside the gene matches. The CDR3 sequence is CASSISGTSGGETQYF. DNA for the CDR3: TGTGCCAGCAGTATCTCCGGGACTAGCGGGGGGGAGACCCAGTACTTC.

This clonotype appeared a few times. V usage is TRBV7-9 and J usage is TRBJ2-7; D assignment may be TRBD1 or TRBD2 (5 bases each). The CDR3 has 13 amino acids. V was shortened by 6 bases and J by 4 bases, with 13 bases between the two germline ends. The germline V gene encodes CDR1 SEHNR and CDR2 FQNEAQ (reference sequence). The CDR3 DNA reads TGTGCCAGCAGACTAGACAGTGAGTACGAGCAGTACGTC. This codes for CASRLDSEYEQYV.